This is a list of T cell receptor beta chains from one sample in a study of blood T cells in healthy people across ages. In TCRdb, the 5' RACE reads were re-called with MiXCR into one record per CDR3 protein. Found here are just over 1 million distinct CDR3 sequences, under 55% of them singletons; the top ten hold around 18%. Sequencing was done on a sample of blood. Receptor source: a woman aged 55-69 years in good health. The CDR3 runs from the conserved cysteine through the conserved F or W. A D gene is named only where the DNA matches it firmly. Not all rows give a size; the values are once, few, many and, for expanded clones, a class.

>-|-|TRBJ2-3|TRBV12-3/TRBV12-4
CASSSTWGNTQYF
TGTGCCAGCAGCTCTACGTGGGGAAATACGCAGTATTTT
>-|-|TRBJ1-2|TRBV6-1
CASMTKPTGAVGYGYTF
TGTGCCAGCATGACCAAACCGACGGGAGCTGTTGGCTATGGCTACACCTTC
>TRBD2|few|TRBJ2-1|TRBV7-6
CASSLALAGNYEQFF
TGTGCCAGCAGCTTAGCCCTAGCGGGAAACTATGAGCAGTTCTTC
>-|few|TRBJ1-1|TRBV3-1
CATRDRLGTEAFF
TGTGCCACCCGGGATCGCCTGGGCACTGAAGCTTTCTTT
>-|-|TRBJ2-4|TRBV7-8
CASSPLSGERLKNIQYF
TGTGCCAGCAGCCCCCTATCAGGGGAAAGACTTAAAAACATTCAGTACTTC
>-|few|TRBJ1-2|TRBV29-1
CSVELTGNYGYTF
TGCAGCGTTGAACTTACAGGGAACTATGGCTACACCTTC
>TRBD2|-|TRBJ2-3|TRBV6-5
CASSYFSGMSGTQYF
TGTGCCAGCAGTTACTTCAGCGGGATGTCGGGTACGCAGTATTTT
>TRBD1|few|TRBJ2-1|TRBV6-6
CASRHAGTGRNEQFF
TGTGCCAGCAGACACGCCGGGACAGGGAGGAATGAGCAGTTCTTC
>-|-|TRBJ1-4|TRBV19
CASRTPGATYEKLFF
TGTGCCAGTAGAACCCCGGGGGCGACGTATGAAAAACTGTTTTTT
>-|-|TRBJ2-5|TRBV27
CASSSAFFRGSETQYF
TGTGCCAGCAGTTCCGCTTTTTTCCGGGGATCAGAGACCCAGTACTTC
>TRBD1|-|TRBJ1-6|TRBV10-3
CAISESDRVYNSPLHF
TGTGCCATCAGTGAGTCGGACAGGGTCTATAATTCACCCCTCCACTTT
>-|few|TRBJ2-5|TRBV15
CATSRDSGQETQYF
TGTGCCACCAGCAGAGATTCAGGGCAAGAGACCCAGTACTTC
>-|-|TRBJ2-5|TRBV18
CASSPRRLGETQYF
TGTGCCAGCTCACCAAGGAGACTAGGGGAGACCCAGTACTTC
>TRBD1|few|TRBJ2-6|TRBV7-9
CASRPWRGGASSGANVLTF
TGTGCCAGCAGACCCTGGAGAGGGGGCGCCTCCTCTGGGGCCAACGTCCTGACTTTC
>-|-|TRBJ2-1|TRBV7-8
CASSLEYVNNEQFF
TGTGCCAGCAGCTTAGAGTATGTAAACAATGAGCAGTTCTTC
>TRBD1|-|TRBJ2-1|TRBV11-2
CASSLRSGQGTNEQFF
TGTGCCAGCAGCCTCCGATCGGGACAGGGTACGAATGAGCAGTTCTTC
>-|few|TRBJ2-1|TRBV7-2
CASSPEQGSDYNEQFF
TGTGCCAGCAGCCCAGAACAGGGTTCAGACTACAATGAGCAGTTCTTC
>-|many|TRBJ1-1|TRBV29-1
CSVSNTEAFF
TGCAGCGTTTCTAACACTGAAGCTTTCTTT
>-|few|TRBJ2-5|TRBV27
CASSLLPLGETQYF
TGTGCCAGCAGTTTATTGCCCCTTGGCGAGACCCAGTACTTC
>TRBD1|-|TRBJ2-7|TRBV5-1
CASSLNRDRPFYEQYF
TGCGCCAGCAGCTTGAACCGGGACAGGCCTTTCTACGAGCAGTACTTC
>TRBD2|-|TRBJ2-1|TRBV6-5
CASSYSGEGRSEQFF
TGTGCCAGCAGTTACTCGGGGGAGGGCCGGAGTGAGCAGTTCTTC
>TRBD1|-|TRBJ2-6|TRBV6-1
CASSGGTASLEANVLTF
TGTGCCAGCAGTGGAGGGACAGCGTCCTTGGAGGCCAACGTCCTGACTTTC
>-|-|TRBJ2-3|TRBV6-6
CASSSVGGETDTQYF
TGTGCCAGCAGTTCCGTTGGCGGGGAAACAGATACGCAGTATTTT
>TRBD2|once|TRBJ2-1|TRBV10-3
CAIRIHSGSGHNEQFF
TGTGCCATCAGGATCCATAGCGGGAGTGGCCACAATGAGCAGTTCTTC
>TRBD2|-|TRBJ2-1|TRBV6-4
CASSGSGRTEQFF
TGTGCCAGCAGTGGAAGCGGGAGGACCGAGCAGTTCTTC
>-|once|TRBJ2-7|TRBV9
CASSVAYPSSYNEQYF
TGTGCCAGCAGCGTAGCCTACCCCAGCTCCTACAATGAGCAGTACTTC